A selection of T cell receptor beta chains follows, all from one sample in a study of blood T cell repertoires in COVID-19. Generated by immunoSEQ multiplex PCR, the TCRdb table keeps only in-frame clones and is missing some. This sample has roughly 300,000 clones; 90% occur once, and the top ten carry approximately 7.5%. Sequenced input: peripheral blood. These receptors originate from a woman younger than 45 with COVID-19, enrolled during active disease. CDR3s include the opening cysteine and the closing phenylalanine or tryptophan. D genes are given only for firm matches. Rows give clone size only sometimes, using once, few, many, or a class for an expanded clone.

V gene	clone size	J gene	D gene	CDR3 protein	CDR3 DNA
TRBV5-4	once	TRBJ1-3	-	CASSSAQVSGNTIYF	TGTGCCAGCAGCTCCGCGCAGGTCTCTGGAAACACCATATATTTT
TRBV9	-	TRBJ1-2	-	CASSVAGGGANYGYTF	TGTGCCAGCAGCGTAGCCGGCGGGGGAGCTAACTATGGCTACACCTTC
TRBV19	-	TRBJ1-5	-	CATEQTKAHGQPQHF	TGTGCCACCGAACAAACGAAAGCTCACGGGCAGCCCCAGCATTTT
TRBV6-5	-	TRBJ2-7	TRBD2	CASSYWEGSSYEQYF	TGTGCCAGCAGTTACTGGGAGGGGAGCTCCTACGAGCAGTACTTC
TRBV14	once	TRBJ2-5	-	CASSLGTAYETQYF	TGTGCCAGCAGCCTCGGGACTGCTTATGAGACCCAGTACTTC
TRBV27	-	TRBJ2-7	TRBD1	CASSHPGTGTYEQYF	TGTGCCAGCAGTCACCCAGGGACAGGAACCTACGAGCAGTACTTC
TRBV28	once	TRBJ2-7	TRBD1	CASHDRGASYEQYF	TGTGCCAGCCACGACAGGGGCGCCTCCTACGAGCAGTACTTC
TRBV2	-	TRBJ1-5	-	CASSGRGSNQPQHF	TGTGCCAGCAGTGGGAGAGGGAGCAATCAGCCCCAGCATTTT
TRBV6-5	once	TRBJ2-7	-	CASSSAASYEQYF	TGTGCCAGCAGTTCGGCGGCAAGCTACGAGCAGTACTTC
TRBV2	-	TRBJ2-1	-	CASMKLAYNEQFF	TGTGCCAGCATGAAGCTCGCCTACAATGAGCAGTTCTTC
TRBV2	-	TRBJ1-1	-	CASRREYTEAFF	TGTGCCAGCAGGAGGGAATACACTGAAGCTTTCTTT
TRBV4-1	-	TRBJ2-5	TRBD1	CASSQGQGLETQYF	TGCGCCAGCAGCCAAGGACAGGGGTTGGAGACCCAGTACTTC
TRBV27	-	TRBJ1-4	-	CASSRTGLKLFF	TGTGCCAGCAGCCGTACAGGGTTGAAACTGTTTTTT
TRBV29-1	-	TRBJ2-5	-	CSVELRVAQYF	TGCAGCGTTGAACTGAGGGTGGCCCAGTACTTC
TRBV19	-	TRBJ2-7	TRBD1	CASRPGGTGVYEQYF	TGTGCCAGTAGGCCGGGGGGGACAGGGGTCTACGAGCAGTACTTC
TRBV11-3	-	TRBJ2-2	TRBD2	CASSGRWEGRSTGELFF	TGTGCCAGCAGCGGCAGGTGGGAGGGCCGGAGCACCGGGGAGCTGTTTTTT
TRBV3-1/TRBV3-2	-	TRBJ1-5	-	CASSQGDNQPQHF	TGTGCCAGCAGCCAAGGCGACAATCAGCCCCAGCATTTT
TRBV28	-	TRBJ1-2	TRBD1	CASSTTGGIGGYTF	TGTGCCAGCAGTACGACAGGGGGAATCGGAGGCTACACCTTC
TRBV4-3	once	TRBJ2-3	-	CASSPRDTQYF	TGCGCCAGCAGCCCCAGGGATACGCAGTATTTT
TRBV6-5	-	TRBJ2-1	TRBD2	CASSYPRGGPQREQFF	TGTGCCAGCAGTTACCCTCGGGGGGGCCCCCAGAGGGAGCAGTTCTTC
TRBV19	-	TRBJ1-2	TRBD1	CASSWDETGGTGAHLNYGYTF	TGTGCCAGTAGTTGGGACGAGACGGGGGGGACAGGGGCCCATCTTAACTATGGCTACACCTTC
TRBV3-1/TRBV3-2	-	TRBJ2-2	TRBD2	CASSQGLAGTGELFF	TGTGCCAGCAGCCAAGGGTTAGCGGGAACCGGGGAGCTGTTTTTT
TRBV7-2	-	TRBJ2-3	TRBD2	CASSLDLSSGLTDTQYF	TGTGCCAGCAGCTTAGATTTGTCTAGCGGACTCACAGATACGCAGTATTTT
TRBV7-3	-	TRBJ2-1	TRBD2	CASSSGTSEYNEQFF	TGTGCCAGCAGCTCCGGGACTAGCGAGTACAATGAGCAGTTCTTC
TRBV7-2	-	TRBJ2-1	TRBD2	CASSPRTSSYNEQFF	TGTGCCAGCAGCCCGAGGACTAGCAGTTACAATGAGCAGTTCTTC
TRBV6-2/TRBV6-3	-	TRBJ1-5	TRBD1	CASSTKQGAAQPQHF	TGTGCCAGCAGTACAAAACAGGGGGCAGCGCAGCCCCAGCATTTT
TRBV11-2	-	TRBJ1-1	-	CASRGDTSKNTEAFF	TGTGCCAGCAGAGGGGACACTTCCAAGAACACTGAAGCTTTCTTT
TRBV19	few	TRBJ1-2	-	CASSITPRTGGYTF	TGTGCCAGTAGTATAACCCCCCGGACTGGCGGCTACACCTTC
TRBV2	-	TRBJ1-5	TRBD1	CASSSRQGGNQPQHF	TGTGCCAGCAGTAGCCGACAGGGTGGCAATCAGCCCCAGCATTTT
TRBV24-1	-	TRBJ2-2	-	CATKAANTGELFF	TGTGCCACCAAAGCGGCGAACACCGGGGAGCTGTTTTTT
TRBV7-3	-	TRBJ2-7	-	CASSLNSGAEQYF	TGTGCCAGCAGCTTAAATTCAGGGGCCGAGCAGTACTTC
TRBV7-8	-	TRBJ2-1	TRBD1	CASNLDRGFLEQFF	TGTGCCAGCAACCTGGACAGGGGCTTTCTTGAGCAGTTCTTC
TRBV7-2	-	TRBJ1-1	-	CASSLAQGRSAFF	TGTGCCAGCAGCTTAGCTCAGGGTCGCTCCGCTTTCTTT
TRBV10-3	-	TRBJ2-1	TRBD1	CAISETRGHYNEQFF	TGTGCCATCAGTGAGACCAGGGGGCACTACAATGAGCAGTTCTTC
TRBV13	once	TRBJ1-1	TRBD1	CASSLRGRSNTEAFF	TGTGCCAGCAGCTTGAGGGGGCGATCGAACACTGAAGCTTTCTTT
TRBV28	-	TRBJ2-7	TRBD1	CASRGTDYEQYF	TGTGCCAGCAGAGGGACAGACTACGAGCAGTACTTC
TRBV12-3/TRBV12-4	-	TRBJ2-5	-	CASSFKETQYF	TGTGCCAGCAGTTTCAAAGAGACCCAGTACTTC
TRBV3-1/TRBV3-2	-	TRBJ1-3	TRBD1	CASSPVPGQVSDGNTIYF	TGTGCCAGCAGCCCCGTCCCGGGACAGGTTTCGGATGGAAACACCATATATTTT
TRBV19	-	TRBJ2-7	-	CASSPGDGAYEQYF	TGTGCCAGTAGTCCGGGGGACGGCGCCTACGAGCAGTACTTC
TRBV6-2/TRBV6-3	-	TRBJ1-5	-	CASTPKEAVQPQHF	TGTGCCAGCACCCCAAAGGAGGCCGTTCAGCCCCAGCATTTT
TRBV10-3	-	TRBJ2-1	TRBD1	CAISDRGQDEQFF	TGTGCCATCAGCGACAGGGGACAAGATGAGCAGTTCTTC
TRBV4-1	-	TRBJ2-3	TRBD1	CASSQEQGDHSTDTQYF	TGCGCCAGCAGCCAAGAACAGGGGGATCATAGCACAGATACGCAGTATTTT
TRBV5-6	-	TRBJ2-7	TRBD1	CASSFSPWTGSYEQYF	TGTGCCAGCAGCTTTTCTCCTTGGACAGGGTCCTACGAGCAGTACTTC
TRBV11-2	-	TRBJ2-2	TRBD2	CASSPGGGTGELFF	TGTGCCAGCAGCCCCGGGGGGGGCACCGGGGAGCTGTTTTTT
TRBV11-1	-	TRBJ2-5	-	CASSLRRDQPKAQYF	TGTGCCAGCAGCTTAAGGCGGGACCAACCTAAAGCCCAGTACTTC
TRBV13	-	TRBJ1-4	-	CASSQTGGRANEKLFF	TGTGCCAGCAGCCAGACCGGGGGGAGGGCTAATGAAAAACTGTTTTTT
TRBV2	once	TRBJ2-7	-	CASRPPGVEQYF	TGTGCCAGCAGACCGCCAGGGGTCGAGCAGTACTTC
TRBV19	-	TRBJ2-3	TRBD2	CASRVGLAGTDTQYF	TGTGCCAGTAGAGTGGGACTAGCGGGCACAGATACGCAGTATTTT
TRBV3-1/TRBV3-2	-	TRBJ2-1	TRBD1	CASSQVRGQGANEQFF	TGTGCCAGCAGCCAGGTCCGTGGACAGGGGGCGAATGAGCAGTTCTTC